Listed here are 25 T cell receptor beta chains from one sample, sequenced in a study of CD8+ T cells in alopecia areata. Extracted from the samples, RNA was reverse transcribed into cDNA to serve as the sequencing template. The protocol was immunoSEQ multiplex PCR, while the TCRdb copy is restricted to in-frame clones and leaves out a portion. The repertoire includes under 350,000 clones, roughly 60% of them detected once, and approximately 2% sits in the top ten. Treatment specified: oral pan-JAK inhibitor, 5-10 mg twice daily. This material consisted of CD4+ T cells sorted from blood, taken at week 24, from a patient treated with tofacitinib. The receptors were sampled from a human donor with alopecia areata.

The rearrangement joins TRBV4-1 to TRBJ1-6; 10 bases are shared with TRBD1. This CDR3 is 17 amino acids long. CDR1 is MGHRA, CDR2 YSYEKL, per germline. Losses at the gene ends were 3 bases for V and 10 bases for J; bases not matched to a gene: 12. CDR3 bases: TGCGCCAGCAGCCAGATATTCCGGGGACAGGGGAGATCACCCCTCCACTTT. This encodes CASSQIFRGQGRSPLHF.

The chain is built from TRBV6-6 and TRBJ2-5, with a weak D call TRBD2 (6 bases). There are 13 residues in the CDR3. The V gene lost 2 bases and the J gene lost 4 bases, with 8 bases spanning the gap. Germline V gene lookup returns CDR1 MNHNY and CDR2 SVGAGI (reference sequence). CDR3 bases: TGTGCCAGCAGTTACAGGCGGGGAGAGACCCAGTACTTC. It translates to CASSYRRGETQYF.

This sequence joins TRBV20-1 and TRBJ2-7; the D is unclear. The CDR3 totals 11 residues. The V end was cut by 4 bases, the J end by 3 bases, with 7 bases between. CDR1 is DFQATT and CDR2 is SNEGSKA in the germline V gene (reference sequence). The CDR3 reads CSATVFYEQYF. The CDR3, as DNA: TGCAGTGCTACCGTATTCTACGAGCAGTACTTC.

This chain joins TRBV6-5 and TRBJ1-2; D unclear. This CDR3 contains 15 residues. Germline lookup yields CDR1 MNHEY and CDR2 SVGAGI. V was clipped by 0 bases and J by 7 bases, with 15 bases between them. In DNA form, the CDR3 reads TGTGCCAGCAGTTACTCAGTGAGAGGCGAGGGTGGCTACACCTTC. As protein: CASSYSVRGEGGYTF.

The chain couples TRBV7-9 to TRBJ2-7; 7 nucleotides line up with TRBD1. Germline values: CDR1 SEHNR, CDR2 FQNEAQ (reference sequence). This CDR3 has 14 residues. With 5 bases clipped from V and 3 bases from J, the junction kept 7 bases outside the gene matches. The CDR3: CASSLTGIHYEQYF. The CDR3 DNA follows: TGTGCCAGCAGCCTGACAGGGATACACTACGAGCAGTACTTC.

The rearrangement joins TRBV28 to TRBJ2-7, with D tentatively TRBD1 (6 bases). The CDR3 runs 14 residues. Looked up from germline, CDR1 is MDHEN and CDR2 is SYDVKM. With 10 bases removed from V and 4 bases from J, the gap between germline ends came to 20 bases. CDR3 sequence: CATRTSGDRYEQYF. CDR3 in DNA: TGTGCCACCAGAACCTCAGGGGATCGTTACGAGCAGTACTTC.

The CDR3 is CASSRTGDQETQYF. As DNA, the CDR3 is TGTGCCAGCAGCCGCACAGGGGATCAAGAGACCCAGTACTTC. V and J are TRBV5-4 and TRBJ2-5; 7 nucleotides match TRBD1. The V and J ends lost 4 bases and 2 bases, in that order; junction bases with no gene match: 5. Germline loops: CDR1 SGHNT, CDR2 YYREEE (reference sequence). CDR3 length: 14 residues.

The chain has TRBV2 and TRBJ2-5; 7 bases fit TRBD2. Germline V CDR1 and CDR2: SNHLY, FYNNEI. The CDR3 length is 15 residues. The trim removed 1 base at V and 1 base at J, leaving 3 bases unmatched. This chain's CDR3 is CASSEESGGQETQYF. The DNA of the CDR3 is TGTGCCAGCAGTGAAGAGTCGGGGGGCCAAGAGACCCAGTACTTC.

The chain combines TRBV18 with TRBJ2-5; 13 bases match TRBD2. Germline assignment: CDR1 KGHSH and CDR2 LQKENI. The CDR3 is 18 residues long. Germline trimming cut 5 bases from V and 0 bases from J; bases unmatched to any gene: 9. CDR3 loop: CASSKTSGGPVDQETQYF. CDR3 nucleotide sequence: TGTGCCAGCTCAAAGACTAGCGGGGGGCCGGTAGACCAAGAGACCCAGTACTTC.

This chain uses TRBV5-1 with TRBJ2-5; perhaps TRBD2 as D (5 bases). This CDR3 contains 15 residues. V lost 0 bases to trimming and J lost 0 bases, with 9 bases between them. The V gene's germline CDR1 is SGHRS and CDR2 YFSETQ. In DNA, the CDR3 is TGCGCCAGCAGCTTGGACCCCGGGAACCAAGAGACCCAGTACTTC. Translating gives CASSLDPGNQETQYF.

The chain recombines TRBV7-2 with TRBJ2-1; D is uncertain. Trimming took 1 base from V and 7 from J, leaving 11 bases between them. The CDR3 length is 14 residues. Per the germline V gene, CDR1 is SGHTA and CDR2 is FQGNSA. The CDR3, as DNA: TGTGCCAGCAGCTTAGGGAGTGTGGGTAATGAGCAGTTCTTC. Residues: CASSLGSVGNEQFF.

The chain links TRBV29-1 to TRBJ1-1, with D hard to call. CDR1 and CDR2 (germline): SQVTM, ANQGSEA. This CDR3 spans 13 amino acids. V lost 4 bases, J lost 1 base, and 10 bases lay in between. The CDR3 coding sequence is TGCAGCGTTGCCGGAAGAGGGAACACTGAAGCTTTCTTT. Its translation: CSVAGRGNTEAFF.

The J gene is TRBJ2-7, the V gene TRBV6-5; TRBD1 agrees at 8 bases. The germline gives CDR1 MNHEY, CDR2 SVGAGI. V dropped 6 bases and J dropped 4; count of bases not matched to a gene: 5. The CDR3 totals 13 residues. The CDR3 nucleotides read TGTGCCAGCAGCTTGGGACAGGAATACGAGCAGTACTTC. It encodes CASSLGQEYEQYF.

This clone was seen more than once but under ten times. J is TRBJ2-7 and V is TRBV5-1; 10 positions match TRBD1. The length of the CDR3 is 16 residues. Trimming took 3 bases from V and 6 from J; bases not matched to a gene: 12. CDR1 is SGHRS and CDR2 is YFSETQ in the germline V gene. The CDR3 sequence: CASSSEPPGQGREQYF. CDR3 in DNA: TGCGCCAGCAGCTCCGAACCTCCGGGACAGGGGCGCGAGCAGTACTTC.

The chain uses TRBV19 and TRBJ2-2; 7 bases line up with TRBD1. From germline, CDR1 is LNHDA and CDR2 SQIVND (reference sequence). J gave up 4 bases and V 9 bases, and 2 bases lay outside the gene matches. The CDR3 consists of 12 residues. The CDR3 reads CASAGGTGELFF. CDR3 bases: TGTGCCAGCGCAGGGGGCACCGGGGAGCTGTTTTTT.

Here the CDR3 DNA reads TGCAGCGTTGCCCGGGGAGGCTATGGCTACACCTTC. This sequence encodes CSVARGGYGYTF. J is TRBJ1-2 and V is TRBV29-1; D call uncertain. The length of the CDR3 is 12 residues. V was pared by 4 bases and J by 4 bases, with 10 bases between. Germline loops: CDR1 SQVTM, CDR2 ANQGSEA.

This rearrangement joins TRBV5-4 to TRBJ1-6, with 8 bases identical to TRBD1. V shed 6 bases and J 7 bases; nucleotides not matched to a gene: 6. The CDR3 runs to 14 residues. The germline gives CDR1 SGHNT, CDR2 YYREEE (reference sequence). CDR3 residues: CASTMTGVNSPLHF. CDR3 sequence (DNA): TGTGCCAGCACCATGACAGGGGTCAATTCACCCCTCCACTTT.

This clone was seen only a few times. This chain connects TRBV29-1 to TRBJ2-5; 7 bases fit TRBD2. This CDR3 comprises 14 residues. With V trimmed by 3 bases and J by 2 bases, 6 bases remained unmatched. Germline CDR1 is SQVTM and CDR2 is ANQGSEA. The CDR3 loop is CSVDAPGLQETQYF. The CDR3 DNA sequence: TGCAGCGTTGATGCTCCGGGACTACAAGAGACCCAGTACTTC.

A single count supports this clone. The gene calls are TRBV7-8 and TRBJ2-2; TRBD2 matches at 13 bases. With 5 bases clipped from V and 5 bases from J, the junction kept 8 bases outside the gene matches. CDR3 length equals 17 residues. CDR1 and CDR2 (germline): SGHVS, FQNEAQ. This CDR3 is CASSPHWTSGGTGELFF. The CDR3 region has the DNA TGTGCCAGCAGCCCCCATTGGACTAGCGGGGGAACCGGGGAGCTGTTTTTT.

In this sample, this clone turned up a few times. CDR3 in amino acids: CASSAQGGKIGNQPQHF. Here the CDR3 DNA reads TGCGCCAGCAGCGCTCAAGGAGGGAAGATAGGCAATCAGCCCCAGCATTTT. The chain is built from TRBV4-1 and TRBJ1-5, with D uncertain. V dropped 5 bases and J dropped 2 bases, with 19 bases sitting between them. In germline, CDR1 is MGHRA, CDR2 YSYEKL. This CDR3 region has 17 residues.

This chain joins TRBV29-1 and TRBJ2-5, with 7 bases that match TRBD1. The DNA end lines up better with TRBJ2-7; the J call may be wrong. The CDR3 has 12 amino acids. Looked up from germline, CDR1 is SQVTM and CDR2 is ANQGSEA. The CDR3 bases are TGCAGCGTCCATGACAGGGACCACGAGCAGTACTTC. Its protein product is CSVHDRDHEQYF.

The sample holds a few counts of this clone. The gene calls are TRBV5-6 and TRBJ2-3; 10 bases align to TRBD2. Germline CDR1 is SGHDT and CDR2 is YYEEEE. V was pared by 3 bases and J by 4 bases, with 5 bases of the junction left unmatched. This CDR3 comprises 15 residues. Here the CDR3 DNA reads TGTGCCAGCAGCTCTCTAGCGGGGGCGGCAGATACGCAGTATTTT. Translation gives CASSSLAGAADTQYF.

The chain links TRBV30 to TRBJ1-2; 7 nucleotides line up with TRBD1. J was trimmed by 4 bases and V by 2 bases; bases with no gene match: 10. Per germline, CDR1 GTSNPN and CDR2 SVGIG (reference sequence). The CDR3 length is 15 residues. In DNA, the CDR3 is TGTGCCTGGAGTCAACAAATACAGGGGACCTATGGCTACACCTTC. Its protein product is CAWSQQIQGTYGYTF.

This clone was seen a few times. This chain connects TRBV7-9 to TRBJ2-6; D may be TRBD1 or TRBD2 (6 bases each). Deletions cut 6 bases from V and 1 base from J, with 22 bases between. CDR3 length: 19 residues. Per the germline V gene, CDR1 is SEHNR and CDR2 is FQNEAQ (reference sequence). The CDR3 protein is CASSSRRGQRRSGANVLTF. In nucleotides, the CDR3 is TGTGCCAGCAGTTCACGGCGGGGACAAAGGCGTTCTGGGGCCAACGTCCTGACTTTC.

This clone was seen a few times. Written as DNA, the CDR3 is TGCGCCAGCAGCCAGGGGGTAGAGAATGGCTACACCTTC. Amino acid sequence: CASSQGVENGYTF. The chain recombines TRBV4-3 with TRBJ1-2; D perhaps matches TRBD1 (5 bases). This CDR3 contains 13 residues. Germline assignment: CDR1 LGHNA and CDR2 YSLEER. Trimming stripped 3 bases from V and 6 bases from J, with 11 bases between.